The entry below gives a single TCR beta chain sequence along with its context. The clone's antigen remains unknown. Within one base of it there is no much larger clone, and no base qualities were kept. In total, 666 healthy bone marrow donors made up the cohort. At the time of sampling, every cohort member was nominally healthy, though immune exposures that went unrecorded were likely present. The donor was CMV seropositive and was included in the group of around 300 seropositive cohort members. Each donor provided a peripheral blood sample, and peripheral blood mononuclear cells were used for TCR beta sequencing. The Qiagen DNeasy Blood Extraction Kit was used to extract genomic DNA from the blood cell samples. This sample was taken from a study of cytomegalovirus exposure and HLA in healthy donors (dated 2017 in TCRdb). At the level of the whole study: An earlier analysis of some 500 of the donors reported 250 to 300 Gb of sequence data and some 120 million unique TCR beta sequences from around 200 million T cells. Among the roughly 370 genotyped donors, approximately 81% belonged to the genetic ancestry cluster associated with self-reported Caucasian donors. A later analysis re-analyzed previously published TCR beta repertoires from roughly 600 donors and added high-resolution HLA genotyping to study TCR occurrence patterns. The study profiled the T cell repertoires of 550 to 700 subjects by immunosequencing and related them to cytomegalovirus serostatus. The aim of the study was to test whether cataloging public T cell receptors could identify signatures of past pathogen exposure. Because of strong linkage in the cohort, roughly 5 DR-DQ haplotypes were treated as single units for association and clustering. In addition to the first cohort of around 670 subjects, a separate validation cohort of over 90 different subjects was used. An early release that covered some 630 HLA-typed donors contained around 300 gigabases of sequencing data and tens of millions of unique TCR sequences. All discovery cohort repertoires had been generated using a single sequencing platform. To predict cytomegalovirus infection status, the study brought together high-throughput TCR immunosequencing, statistical association of individual TCRs with disease status, and machine learning. An earlier analysis of about 620 of the donors applied high-throughput TCR beta sequencing to assess whether each TCR beta V gene segment acted as functional or pseudogenic. Typing coverage varied by locus: roughly 629-640 donors for A, B, C, DRB1 and DQB1; approximately 560 for DQA1; approximately 570 for DPA1; 450 to 480 for DPB1. On average, around 200,000 unique TCR beta nucleotide sequences were sequenced per donor among fewer than 500 genotyped donors of the cohort, with roughly 18% of those sequences being non-productive. In a later genetic analysis, genome-wide SNP genotypes for about 65% of the roughly 700 donors were used, and that subset was treated as a discovery cohort. HLA typing covered class I and class II loci at four-digit resolution. In the later analysis, no new phenotypic data were used to find candidate immune exposures; instead, reliance was placed on TCR beta sequences and their occurrence across donors. Donor age, sex, ethnicity and CMV serostatus were collected together with the repertoire data.

Libraries were made using the immunoSEQ multiplex PCR assay. For the multiplex PCR, a mixture combining 60 forward primers for TCR Vbeta segments and 13 reverse primers for TCR Jbeta segments was used. Amplification of the CDR3 region of rearranged TCR beta genes was performed with a multiplex PCR assay on genomic DNA. On the Illumina HiSeq System, the amplified TCR beta libraries were sequenced as 87-base-pair reads. Processing in the source paper ran as follows. Across the 640 or so repertoires, a later analysis counted around 80 million unique TCR beta chains, some 11 million of which were shared by at least two donors. Raw reads were error-corrected and collapsed into unique sequences with a nearest-neighbor algorithm that merged closely related sequences to remove PCR and sequencing errors. V, D and J gene segments were assigned by aligning CDR3 sequences to IMGT reference sequences. Each retained sequence needed at least a six-nucleotide match to both a V gene segment and a J gene segment. Rearrangements were called productive when the CDR3 lacked stop codons and stayed in frame with V and J; all others were non-productive. CDR3 was defined according to IMGT convention as the region running from the second conserved V-encoded cysteine to the conserved J-encoded phenylalanine. In an earlier analysis of approximately 590 of the donors, sequences lacking an unambiguous match to a single V gene segment were excluded. In an earlier analysis of several hundred of the donors, a V segment was called functional when productive rearrangements were above 56.7%, and segregating when the standard deviation between donors exceeded 5%. A statistical classification framework was built for diagnosing cytomegalovirus status from the catalog of TCR beta chain sequences. In a later analysis, V and J genes were assigned by comparing TCR nucleotide sequences against IMGT/GENE-DB human TR gene sequences. Using the TCRdist pipeline, a later analysis assigned CDR3 sequences along with most-parsimonious VDJ recombination scenarios. In a later analysis, each TCR beta chain was defined by its CDR3 amino acid sequence together with its V-gene family, and reads lacking a unique V-gene family were excluded. A later analysis removed 550 to 650 highly shared, low-generation-probability nucleotide sequences to deal with suspected cross-contamination and a sequencing artifact. For each public chain, a later analysis derived a clonal expansion index from normalized ranks of inferred template counts within each repertoire. In a later analysis, generation probabilities were computed using a VDJ recombination model fitted to out-of-frame rearrangements, and the results were checked against IGoR. In a later analysis, TCR-TCR, TCR-HLA and TCR-CMV co-occurrence was scored with hypergeometric tests, and a repertoire-size bias correction was applied to TCR pairs. False discovery rates were estimated in a later analysis by permuting HLA or CMV assignments 20 times. In a later analysis, co-occurring TCRs were grouped with DBSCAN, and TCRdist sequence similarity was added when clustering was performed within HLA-allele-positive subsets. For co-occurrence clustering, repertoires with fewer than 30,000 or more than 120,000 public chains were excluded, along with about five repertoires with anomalous nucleotide sharing. The source is immuneACCESS, and TCRdb retained only in-frame sequences with V and J called. Part of the clones is not carried over; for the studies checked, unresolved V genes explain less than half of this, and the remainder is unexplained. V, J and clone size were drawn from that table, and D and trimming were deduced from the DNA. This sample comprises about 180,000 clones, roughly 80% of them detected only once. In total, the top ten clones hold roughly 5.2% of the sample.

General findings and caveats noted by the study authors: In this cohort, only TCR beta chains were sequenced, and detectable features were limited by the absence of alpha or paired-chain data. CMV serostatus was the only immune exposure information available for the cohort. Most CMV-associated TCR beta chains appeared to be HLA-restricted in a later analysis, and the HLA associations seemed to be driven largely by CMV exposure. The sequencing pipeline was judged likely to have produced a cluster of highly shared sequence variants as a technical artifact. In an earlier analysis of under 600 of the donors, most TCR beta V segments were observed in productive rearrangements about 87% or about 30% of the time, broadly matching IMGT annotations. In a later genetic analysis, fewer N-insertions in productive TCRs were reported among donors in an Asian-associated ancestry cluster than the roughly 700-donor mean. According to a later analysis, parvovirus B19, influenza, CMV and Epstein-Barr virus appeared linked to several top co-occurrence clusters. In a later analysis, more than 15,000 TCR beta sequences were associated with specific HLA alleles at a false discovery rate of 0.05. Because counts were too low, more than 15 rarely observed V segments, including chromosome 9 orphons, were left out of the earlier analysis of a few hundred of the donors. The classifier was reported to diagnose cytomegalovirus status with high specificity and sensitivity in both the original cohort and the validation cohort. Because the 87-base-pair reads could not distinguish some IMGT-functional V segments, including TRBV6-2 and TRBV6-3, those segments were excluded. The authors suggested that the approach could potentially be generalized to other disease states and immunological phenotypes. When HLA alleles, especially DR and DQ, strongly co-occurred, TCR associations were difficult to assign to individual alleles. Because HLA typing was missing for some donors at each locus, association tests included only the typed subset. In the study, some 160 TCR beta chains were listed as associated with cytomegalovirus. Compared with equally common non-associated chains, HLA-associated TCR beta chains in a later analysis were more clonally expanded and had lower generation probabilities. A further reported finding was that TCR beta sequences accurately predicted the HLA-A and HLA-B alleles for most subjects in the first cohort. A later analysis found that TCR association rates varied across HLA loci, with DRB1 alleles showing the most associated TCRs and HLA-C alleles the fewest. Sequencing depth was assumed to be roughly uniform across donors in the presence/absence analyses, though that assumption may not hold. Correlated functional status among segregating V segments might be attributable to linkage disequilibrium, but an unknown experimental factor could not be ruled out. Three of the identified cytomegalovirus-associated TCR beta chains were confirmed in vitro to be specific for cytomegalovirus antigens. V-gene and J-gene trimming of TCR beta chains was associated with a missense DCLRE1C variant in a later genetic analysis, and the association was replicated in an independent cohort. Most TCR sequences were seen in very few donors, while some public TCRs were found in many individuals.

The germline V gene provides CDR1 SGHRS and CDR2 YFSETQ. V trim: 1 base; J trim: 5 bases; unmatched bases: 5. The CDR3, from cysteine to phenylalanine, totals 14 residues. Just the 42-base CDR3 DNA is kept, in frame starting at base 1. Sequenced: PBMCs. Here the chain combines TRBV5-1 and TRBJ2-5; 7 central nucleotides agree with TRBD2. The source of this sequence is a woman younger than 35 in good health and CMV-seropositive. The DNA reads TGCGCCAGCAGCTTGATGAGCGGGGAGGAGACCCAGTACTTC. It codes for CASSLMSGEETQYF.